This T cell receptor (beta chain) emerged from a study of T cell responses to AZD1222 COVID-19 vaccine. Findings and caveats of the study: The peak T cell response came first, and repertoires were sampled only after it. Donors in the cohort were predominantly white British and more often female, and clonal diversity was possibly underestimated. Of spike-specific TCRs, nearly half reportedly target regions left unmutated in variants. Spike-specific TCR repertoires showed rising breadth and depth after two AZD1222 doses.

Profiled with immunoSEQ multiplex PCR; TCRdb holds only in-frame clones, not every one. The sample has over 100,000 clones, 90% seen once. Germline V gene lookup returns CDR1 LNHDA and CDR2 SQIVND (reference sequence). The germline V and J ends were trimmed by 3 bases and 2 bases, with 11 bases remaining between them. The CDR3 is 15 amino acids. Points on this clone: Its cognate antigen is unknown.

The rearrangement links TRBV19 to TRBJ1-5; unclear D gene. The origin of this receptor is an adult in good health. The input for sequencing was peripheral blood, taken on day 0 of AZD1222 vaccination. This CDR3 reads CASSISGSRNQPQHF. CDR3 nucleotides: TGTGCCAGTAGTATTTCCGGAAGCCGCAATCAGCCCCAGCATTTT.